This T cell receptor (beta chain) was identified in a study of blood T cell repertoires in COVID-19. At the level of the study: COVID-19 samples, acute and convalescent, were from the United States, Italy and Spain. The analysed material was cDNA or gDNA that came from T cells, B-cell-depleted T cells, or PBMCs.

Original data processing: Counts of nucleated cells, estimated from reference gene primer amplification, were obtained. The assay was immunoSEQ multiplex PCR, and TCRdb's table has in-frame clones only and misses some. V, J and clone size reflect that table, while D and trimming were determined from the DNA. The data contain some 150,000 clones, around 89% of them seen just once; the ten biggest clones take up just over 3%. The junction had 7 bases not matched to a gene; V was cut back by 3 bases and J by 6 bases. In germline, CDR1 is SGHAT, CDR2 FQNNGV. The CDR3 is 15 amino acids. Sequenced sample: peripheral blood. The receptor's source is an older woman with active COVID-19. This chain uses TRBV11-2 with TRBJ1-2; TRBD1 matches at 10 bases. The CDR3 loop is CASSFSTGTGDGYTF. The CDR3 DNA reads as TGTGCCAGCAGCTTTAGTACCGGGACAGGGGATGGCTACACCTTC.